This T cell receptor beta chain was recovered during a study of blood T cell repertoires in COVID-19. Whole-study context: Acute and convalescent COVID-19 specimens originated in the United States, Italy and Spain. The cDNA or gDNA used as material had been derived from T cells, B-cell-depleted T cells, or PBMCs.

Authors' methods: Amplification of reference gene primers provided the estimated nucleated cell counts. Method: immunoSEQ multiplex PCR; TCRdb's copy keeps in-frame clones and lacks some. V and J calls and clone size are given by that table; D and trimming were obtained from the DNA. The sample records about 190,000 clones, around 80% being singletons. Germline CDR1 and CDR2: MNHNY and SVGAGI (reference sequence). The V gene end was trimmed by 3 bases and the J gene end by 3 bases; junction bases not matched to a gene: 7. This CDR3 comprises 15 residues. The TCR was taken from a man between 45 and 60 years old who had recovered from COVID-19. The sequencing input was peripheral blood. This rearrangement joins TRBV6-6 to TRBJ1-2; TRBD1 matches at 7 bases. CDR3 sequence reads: CASSYRRTGDYGYTF. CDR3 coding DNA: TGTGCCAGCAGTTATCGCAGAACAGGGGACTATGGCTACACCTTC.